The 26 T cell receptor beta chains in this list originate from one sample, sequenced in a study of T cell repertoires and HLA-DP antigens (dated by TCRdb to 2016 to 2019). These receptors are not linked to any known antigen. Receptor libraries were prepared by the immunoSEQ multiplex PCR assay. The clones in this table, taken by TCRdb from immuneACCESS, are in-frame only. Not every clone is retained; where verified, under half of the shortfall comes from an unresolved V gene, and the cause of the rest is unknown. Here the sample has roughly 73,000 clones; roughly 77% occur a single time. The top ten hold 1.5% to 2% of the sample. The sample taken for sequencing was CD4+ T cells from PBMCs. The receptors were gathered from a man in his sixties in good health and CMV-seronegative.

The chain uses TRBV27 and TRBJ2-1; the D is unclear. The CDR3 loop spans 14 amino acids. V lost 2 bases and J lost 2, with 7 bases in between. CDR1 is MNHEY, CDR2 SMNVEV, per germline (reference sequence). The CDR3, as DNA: TGTGCCAGCAGTTTAAGGGCAACCTACAATGAGCAGTTCTTC. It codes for CASSLRATYNEQFF.

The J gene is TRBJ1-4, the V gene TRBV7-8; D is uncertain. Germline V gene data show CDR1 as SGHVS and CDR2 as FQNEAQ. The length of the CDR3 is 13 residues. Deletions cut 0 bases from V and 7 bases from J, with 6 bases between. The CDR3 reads CASSLAHSEKLFF. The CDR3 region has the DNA TGTGCCAGCAGCTTAGCGCATAGTGAAAAACTGTTTTTT.

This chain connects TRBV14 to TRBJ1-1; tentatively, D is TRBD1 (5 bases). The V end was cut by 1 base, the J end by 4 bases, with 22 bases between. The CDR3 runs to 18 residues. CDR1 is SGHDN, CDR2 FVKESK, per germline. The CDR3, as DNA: TGTGCCAGCAGCCAAGCGGTCGGGGGAGGGACGCGTCGCACTGAAGCTTTCTTT. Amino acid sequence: CASSQAVGGGTRRTEAFF.

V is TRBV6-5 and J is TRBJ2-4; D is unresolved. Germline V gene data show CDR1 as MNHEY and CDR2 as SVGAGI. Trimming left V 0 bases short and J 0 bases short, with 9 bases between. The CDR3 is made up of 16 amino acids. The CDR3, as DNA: TGTGCCAGCAGTTACTCGGAGAGTGTAGCCAAAAACATTCAGTACTTC. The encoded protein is CASSYSESVAKNIQYF.

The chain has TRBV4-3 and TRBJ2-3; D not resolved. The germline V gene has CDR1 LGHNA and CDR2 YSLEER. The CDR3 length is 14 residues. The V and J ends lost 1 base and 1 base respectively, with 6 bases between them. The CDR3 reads CASSQGSRTDTQYF. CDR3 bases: TGCGCCAGCAGCCAAGGCAGCCGCACAGATACGCAGTATTTT.

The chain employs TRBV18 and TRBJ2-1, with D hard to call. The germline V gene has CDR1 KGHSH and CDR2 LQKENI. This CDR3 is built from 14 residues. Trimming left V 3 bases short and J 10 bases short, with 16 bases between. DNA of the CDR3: TGTGCCAGCTCACCCACCAACATGGCGGTGGAGCAGTTCTTC. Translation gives CASSPTNMAVEQFF.

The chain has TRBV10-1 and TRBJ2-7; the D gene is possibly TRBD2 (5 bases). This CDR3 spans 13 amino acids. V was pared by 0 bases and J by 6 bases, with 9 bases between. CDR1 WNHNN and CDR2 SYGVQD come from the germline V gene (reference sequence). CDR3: CASSESRVSEQYV. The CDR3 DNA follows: TGCGCCAGCAGTGAGTCGAGGGTATCCGAGCAGTACGTC.

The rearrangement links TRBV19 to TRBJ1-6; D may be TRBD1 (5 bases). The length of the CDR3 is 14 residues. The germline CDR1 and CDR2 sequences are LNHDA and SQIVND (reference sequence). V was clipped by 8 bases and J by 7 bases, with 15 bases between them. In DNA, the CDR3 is TGTGCCAGTCGTACCCGGGACCGGAATTCACCCCTCCACTTT. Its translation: CASRTRDRNSPLHF.

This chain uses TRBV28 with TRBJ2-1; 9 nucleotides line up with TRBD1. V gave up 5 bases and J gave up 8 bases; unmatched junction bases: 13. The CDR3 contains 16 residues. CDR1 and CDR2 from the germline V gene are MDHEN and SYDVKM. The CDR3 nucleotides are TGTGCCAGCAGTATAGGGACAGGGACAACGTTAGATGAGCAGTTCTTC. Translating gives CASSIGTGTTLDEQFF.

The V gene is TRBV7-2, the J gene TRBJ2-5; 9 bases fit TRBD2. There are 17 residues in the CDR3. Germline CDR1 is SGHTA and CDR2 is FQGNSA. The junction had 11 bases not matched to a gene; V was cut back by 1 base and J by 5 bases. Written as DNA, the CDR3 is TGTGCCAGCAGCTTAGGGTACGCTAGCGGGATGGGCGAGACCCAGTACTTC. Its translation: CASSLGYASGMGETQYF.

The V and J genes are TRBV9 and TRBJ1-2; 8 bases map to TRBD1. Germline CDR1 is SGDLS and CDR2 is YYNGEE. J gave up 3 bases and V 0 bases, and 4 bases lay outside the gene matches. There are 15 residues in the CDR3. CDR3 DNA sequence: TGTGCCAGCAGCGTAGGACAGGGGAATGACTATGGCTACACCTTC. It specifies CASSVGQGNDYGYTF.

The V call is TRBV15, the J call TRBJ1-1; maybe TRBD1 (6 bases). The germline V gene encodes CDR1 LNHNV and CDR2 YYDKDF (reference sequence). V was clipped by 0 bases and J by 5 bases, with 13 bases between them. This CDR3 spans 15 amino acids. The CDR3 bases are TGTGCCACCAGCAGAGAACGCAAGGGGGGAACTGAAGCTTTCTTT. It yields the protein CATSRERKGGTEAFF.

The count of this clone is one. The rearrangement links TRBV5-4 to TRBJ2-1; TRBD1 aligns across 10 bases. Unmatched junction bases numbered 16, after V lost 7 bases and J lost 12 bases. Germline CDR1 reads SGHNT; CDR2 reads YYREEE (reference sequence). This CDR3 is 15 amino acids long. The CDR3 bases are TGTGCCAGCGCGCATACGGGACAGGGGACCGTCGGGCAGTTCTTC. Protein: CASAHTGQGTVGQFF.

The CDR3 protein is CASSSRVGETQYF. CDR3 sequence (DNA): TGTGCCAGCAGCTCCAGGGTTGGCGAGACCCAGTACTTC. The rearrangement joins TRBV11-2 to TRBJ2-5; D perhaps matches TRBD1 (5 bases). Trimming pared 4 bases from V and 5 bases from J, leaving 11 bases between. Germline V gene sequence: CDR1 SGHAT, CDR2 FQNNGV. The CDR3 has 13 residues.

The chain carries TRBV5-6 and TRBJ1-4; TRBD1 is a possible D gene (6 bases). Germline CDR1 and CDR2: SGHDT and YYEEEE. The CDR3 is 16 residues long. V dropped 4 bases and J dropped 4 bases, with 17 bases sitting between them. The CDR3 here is CASSTVGARGNEKLFF. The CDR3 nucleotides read TGTGCCAGCAGCACCGTCGGGGCCAGGGGTAATGAAAAACTGTTTTTT.

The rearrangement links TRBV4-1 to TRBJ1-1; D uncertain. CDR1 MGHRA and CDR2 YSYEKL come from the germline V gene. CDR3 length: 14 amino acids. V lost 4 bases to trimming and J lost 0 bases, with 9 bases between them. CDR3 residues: CASSLTVMNTEAFF. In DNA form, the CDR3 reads TGCGCCAGCAGCCTTACAGTGATGAACACTGAAGCTTTCTTT.

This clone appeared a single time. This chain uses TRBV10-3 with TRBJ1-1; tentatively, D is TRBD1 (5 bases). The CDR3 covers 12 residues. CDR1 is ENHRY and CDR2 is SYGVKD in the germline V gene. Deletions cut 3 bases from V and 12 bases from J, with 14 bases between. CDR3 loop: CAISDRGAGPFF. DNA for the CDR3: TGTGCCATCAGTGACCGGGGCGCAGGACCTTTCTTT.

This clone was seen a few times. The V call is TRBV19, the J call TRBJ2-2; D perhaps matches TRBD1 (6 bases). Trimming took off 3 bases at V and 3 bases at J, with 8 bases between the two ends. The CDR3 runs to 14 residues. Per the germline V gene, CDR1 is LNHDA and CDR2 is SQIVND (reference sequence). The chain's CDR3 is CASSIWTDTGELFF. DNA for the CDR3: TGTGCCAGTAGTATTTGGACAGACACCGGGGAGCTGTTTTTT.

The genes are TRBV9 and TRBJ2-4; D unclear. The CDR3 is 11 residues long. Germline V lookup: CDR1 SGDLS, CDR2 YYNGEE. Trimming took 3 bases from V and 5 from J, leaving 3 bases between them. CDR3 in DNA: TGTGCCAGCAGCGATGAAAACATTCAGTACTTC. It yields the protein CASSDENIQYF.

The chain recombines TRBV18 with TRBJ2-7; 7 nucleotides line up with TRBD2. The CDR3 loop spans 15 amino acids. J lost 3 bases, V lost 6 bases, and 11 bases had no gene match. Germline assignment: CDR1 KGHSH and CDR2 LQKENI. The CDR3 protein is CASSRLPAGYYEQYV. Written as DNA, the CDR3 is TGTGCCAGCTCTCGTCTGCCAGCGGGGTACTACGAGCAGTACGTC.

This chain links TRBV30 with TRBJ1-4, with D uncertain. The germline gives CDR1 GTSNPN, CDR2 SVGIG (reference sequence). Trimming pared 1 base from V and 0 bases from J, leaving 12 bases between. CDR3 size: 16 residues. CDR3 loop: CAWSGEKLATNEKLFF. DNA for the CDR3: TGTGCCTGGAGTGGTGAAAAGCTTGCAACTAATGAAAAACTGTTTTTT.

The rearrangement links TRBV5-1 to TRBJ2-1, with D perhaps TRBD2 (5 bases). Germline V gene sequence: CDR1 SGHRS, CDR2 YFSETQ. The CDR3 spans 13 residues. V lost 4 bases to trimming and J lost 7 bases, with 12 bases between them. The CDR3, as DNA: TGCGCCAGCAGCACGTTTCCGGGGAATGAGCAGTTCTTC. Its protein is CASSTFPGNEQFF.

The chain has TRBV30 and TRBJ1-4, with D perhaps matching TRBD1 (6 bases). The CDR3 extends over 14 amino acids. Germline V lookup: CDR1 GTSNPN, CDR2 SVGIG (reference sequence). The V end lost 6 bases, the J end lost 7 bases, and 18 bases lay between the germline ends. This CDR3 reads CACLDRGLSEKLFF. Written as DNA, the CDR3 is TGTGCCTGTCTCGATCGGGGGCTTAGTGAAAAACTGTTTTTT.

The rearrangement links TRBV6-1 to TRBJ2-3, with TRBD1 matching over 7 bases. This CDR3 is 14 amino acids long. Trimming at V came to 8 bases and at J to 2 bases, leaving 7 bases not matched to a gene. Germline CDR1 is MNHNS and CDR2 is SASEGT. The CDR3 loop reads CASGGQRSTDTQYF. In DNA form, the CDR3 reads TGTGCCAGCGGGGGACAGAGATCCACAGATACGCAGTATTTT.

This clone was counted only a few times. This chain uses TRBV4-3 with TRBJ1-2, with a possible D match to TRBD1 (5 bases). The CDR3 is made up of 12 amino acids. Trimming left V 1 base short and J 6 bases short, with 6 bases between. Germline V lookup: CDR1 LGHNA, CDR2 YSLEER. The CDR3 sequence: CASSQVGDGYTF. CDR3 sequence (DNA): TGCGCCAGCAGCCAAGTGGGGGATGGCTACACCTTC.

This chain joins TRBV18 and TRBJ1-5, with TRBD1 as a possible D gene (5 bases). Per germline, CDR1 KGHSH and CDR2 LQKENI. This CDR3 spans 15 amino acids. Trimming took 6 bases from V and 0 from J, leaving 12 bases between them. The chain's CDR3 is CASSPQGVSNQPQHF. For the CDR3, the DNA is TGTGCCAGCTCCCCCCAAGGGGTTAGCAATCAGCCCCAGCATTTT.